The T cell receptor beta chain described here comes from a study of T cells in localized non-small cell lung cancer. TCRdb's copy holds only in-frame clones and misses some; the assay was immunoSEQ multiplex PCR. This sample has approximately 13,000 clones, with 89% found just once. A remark on this clone: Antigen specificity is unknown. At one end, the junction sequence differs from germline, possibly due to a read error.

Study-wide points: Sequencing was restricted to one tumor region; therefore, heterogeneity remains possible. Uninvolved adjacent lung showed higher T cell clonality than tumor.

The CDR3 extends over 12 amino acids. Looked up from germline, CDR1 is MNHNS and CDR2 is SASEGT. The sample here was peripheral blood mononuclear cells, taken before any cancer treatment. This TCR was recovered from a man aged 40 to 69 with stage III lung adenocarcinoma. The rearrangement uses TRBV6-1 and TRBJ2-3; TRBD1 agrees at 9 bases. For the CDR3, the DNA is TGTGCCAGCAGTGAATCCGGGACAGGGTATGTTTTT. It is translated as CASSESGTGYVF.